The entry below gives a single TCR beta chain sequence along with its context. This sample is part of a study of blood T cell repertoires in COVID-19. Study information: Researchers got acute and convalescent COVID-19 samples from the United States, Italy and Spain. PBMCs, B-cell-depleted T cells, or T cells were the source of the cDNA or gDNA that made up the material.

Authors' processing steps: How many nucleated cells were present was estimated from reference gene primer amplification. Sequenced by immunoSEQ multiplex PCR; TCRdb stores in-frame clones only, minus some. The D gene and trimming were derived from the DNA, and the V and J assignments and clone size from that table. The sample lists approximately 170,000 clones, about 85% occurring once. Seattle's cohort entered during active infection and was followed longitudinally. The TCR comes from a man older than 75 with COVID-19, enrolled during active disease. The specimen was peripheral blood.

CDR3 nucleotides: TGTGCCATCAGTGTTGGGCGGGGGGCGCAAGAGACCCAGTACTTC. This gives the protein CAISVGRGAQETQYF. V is TRBV10-3 and J is TRBJ2-5; TRBD2 aligns across 8 bases. CDR1 and CDR2 (germline): ENHRY, SYGVKD. The CDR3 loop spans 15 amino acids. V lost 4 bases, J lost 2 bases, and 6 bases stayed unmatched.